The TCR beta chain described here comes from a study of blood T cell repertoires in COVID-19. This clone was detected only a few times. The identical CDR3 is also encoded by other nucleotide sequences in the sample. V lost 1 base, J lost 2 bases, and 10 bases lay in between. The CDR3 is 14 residues long. Germline V gives CDR1 SGHRS, CDR2 YFSETQ. Repertoires were generated with immunoSEQ multiplex PCR, while TCRdb's copy carries only in-frame clones and drops some. The sample records nearly 300,000 clones, 70% to 90% being singletons. The source of this sequence is a woman aged 25 to 39 who had recovered from COVID-19. The sample taken for sequencing was peripheral blood. The V and J genes are TRBV5-1 and TRBJ2-7; D is perhaps TRBD1 (6 bases). CDR3 nucleotides: TGCGCCAGCAGCTTGACAGGGACCACCTACGAGCAGTACTTC. Amino acids: CASSLTGTTYEQYF.